Presented here are 8 T cell receptor beta chains from one specimen sequenced in a study of blood T cells in healthy people across ages. A J-beta primer mix and a sample-barcoded 5' primer were used in a second PCR of roughly 6 to 11 cycles. TCRdb ran MiXCR on the 5' RACE reads and lists one entry per CDR3 protein. The data contain about 700,000 distinct CDR3 sequences, approximately 31% of them seen just once; the ten biggest clones take up 15% to 19%. Sequenced material: blood. Receptors originate from a woman of 80 years or more in good health.

This clonotype was detected once. J is TRBJ2-1 and V is TRBV11-2, with D possibly being TRBD1 (5 bases). CDR1 and CDR2 from the germline V gene are SGHAT and FQNNGV. The CDR3 consists of 15 residues. Trimming took 1 base from V and 8 from J, leaving 15 bases between them. CDR3 protein: CASSLGGWGGDEQFF. The CDR3, as DNA: TGTGCCAGCAGCTTAGGAGGTTGGGGCGGCGATGAGCAGTTCTTC.

At least ten counts were recorded for this clonotype. The genes are TRBV28 and TRBJ2-1, with 7 nucleotides matching TRBD1. The V gene's germline CDR1 is MDHEN and CDR2 SYDVKM. The V and J ends lost 11 bases and 4 bases, in that order; junction bases with no gene match: 5. This CDR3 has 12 amino acids. CDR3 DNA: TGTGCCGAGGGACAGTCTTACAATGAGCAGTTCTTC. Translation: CAEGQSYNEQFF.

The rearrangement joins TRBV4-1 to TRBJ1-4; D not certain. CDR1 is MGHRA, CDR2 YSYEKL, per germline. Between the trimmed V and J ends, which lost 4 bases and 2 bases, there was a span of 5 bases. The CDR3 runs 13 residues. DNA for the CDR3: TGCGCCAGCAGCCCGGGTACTAATGAAAAACTGTTTTTT. Its protein product is CASSPGTNEKLFF.

The V gene is TRBV12-3 or TRBV12-4, the J gene TRBJ1-4; 7 nucleotides line up with TRBD1. With 5 bases clipped from V and 8 bases from J, the junction kept 11 bases outside the gene matches. The CDR3 totals 15 residues. The CDR3 protein is CASSPATGRGEKLFF. The CDR3 DNA is TGTGCCAGCAGTCCCGCGACAGGGAGGGGGGAAAAACTGTTTTTT.

This clonotype was observed many times. The chain's CDR3 is CASSQAAGEGSPLHF. CDR3 in DNA: TGTGCCAGCAGCCAAGCCGCGGGGGAAGGTTCACCCCTCCACTTT. This chain uses TRBV4-2 with TRBJ1-6; D may be TRBD1 (5 bases). V lost 1 base and J lost 9, with 13 bases in between. In germline, CDR1 is LGHNA, CDR2 YNFKEQ. CDR3 size: 15 residues.

The V gene is TRBV5-1, the J gene TRBJ2-7; no firm D call. The CDR3 totals 15 residues. The V gene lost 0 bases and the J gene lost 0 bases, with 10 bases spanning the gap. CDR1 SGHRS and CDR2 YFSETQ come from the germline V gene. The CDR3 spells CASSLDSGLSYEQYF. For the CDR3, the DNA is TGCGCCAGCAGCTTGGATTCAGGCCTCTCCTACGAGCAGTACTTC.

This clonotype has more than one count but fewer than ten. The V call is TRBV4-2, the J call TRBJ1-2; D gene ambiguous. The germline V gene has CDR1 LGHNA and CDR2 YNFKEQ. The CDR3 extends over 15 amino acids. V was clipped by 1 base and J by 2 bases, with 11 bases between them. CDR3 loop: CASSQAASVNYGYTF. CDR3 coding DNA: TGTGCCAGCAGCCAAGCCGCCAGCGTCAACTATGGCTACACCTTC.

The gene calls are TRBV5-1 and TRBJ2-1, with D tentatively TRBD2 (6 bases). There are 15 residues in the CDR3. Trimming removed 4 bases from V and 2 bases from J, with 13 bases in between. In germline, CDR1 is SGHRS, CDR2 YFSETQ. The CDR3 DNA follows: TGCGCCAGCAGCGGGAACTGGGGGGCCTACAATGAGCAGTTCTTC. This sequence encodes CASSGNWGAYNEQFF.